Listed below are T cell receptor beta chains from one sample, sequenced in a study of blood T cell repertoires in COVID-19. The repertoire was sequenced with immunoSEQ multiplex PCR; TCRdb's copy has only in-frame clones and lacks some. The sample consists of 270,000 or so clones, approximately 91% of them appearing once. Sequences were obtained from PBMCs or T cells enriched from blood (not recorded which). Receptor source: a woman aged 40 to 50 with acute COVID-19. The CDR3 runs from the conserved cysteine through the conserved F or W. Fields, in order: clone size, D gene, V gene, J gene, CDR3 DNA, CDR3 protein. D genes are given only for firm matches. The size field is filled for only some rows; it gives once, few, many or a size class.

>-|TRBD1|TRBV4-2|TRBJ1-2
TGTGCCAGCAGCCAAGGGACAGGGGGCGCCCGGAACTATGGCTACACCTTC
CASSQGTGGARNYGYTF
>few|-|TRBV5-6|TRBJ2-7
TGTGCCAGCAGCTTGGGACCTGGGCCCTACGAGCAGTACTTC
CASSLGPGPYEQYF
>-|TRBD2|TRBV19|TRBJ2-5
TGTGCCAGTAGTATACGCTGGGCTAGCGGCCTTCAAGAGACCCAGTACTTC
CASSIRWASGLQETQYF
>-|-|TRBV7-3|TRBJ1-1
TGTGCCAGCAGCCCAACAGCGAACACTGAAGCTTTCTTT
CASSPTANTEAFF
>-|TRBD2|TRBV19|TRBJ2-1
TGTGCCAGTAGTATAGAATCTGGGACTAGCGGGAGGGCCGGGATCAATGAGCAGTTCTTC
CASSIESGTSGRAGINEQFF
>-|TRBD1|TRBV5-1|TRBJ1-1
TGCGCCAGCAGCCCCGGGACAGTCCAAGCTTTCTTT
CASSPGTVQAFF
>-|-|TRBV15|TRBJ1-6
TGTGCCACCAGCAGAGATCTGAGTTCACCCCTCCACTTT
CATSRDLSSPLHF
>-|TRBD2|TRBV5-1|TRBJ2-6
TGCGCCAGCAGCTTGGGGCCTAGCGGGATCTCTGGGGCCAACGTCCTGACTTTC
CASSLGPSGISGANVLTF
>-|TRBD2|TRBV7-2|TRBJ2-3
TGTGCCAGCAGCTTTAGACTAGCGGCAGATACGCAGTATTTT
CASSFRLAADTQYF
>-|-|TRBV7-9|TRBJ1-3
TGTGCCAGCTATCGGACACCCGGAAACACCATATATTTT
CASYRTPGNTIYF
>-|TRBD2|TRBV19|TRBJ2-7
TGTGCCAGTAGTATAGCGGGAGGACTTGCGGACGAGCAGTACTTC
CASSIAGGLADEQYF
>-|TRBD2|TRBV7-3|TRBJ2-1
TGTGCCAGCAGCCCCGGGGGGGCGCTACATGAGCAGTTCTTC
CASSPGGALHEQFF
>-|TRBD1|TRBV7-2|TRBJ1-1
TGTGCCAGCAGCTTAGGAGGACAGGGGGGTAACAAAGCTTTCTTT
CASSLGGQGGNKAFF
>-|-|TRBV5-1|TRBJ2-2
TGCGCCAGCACCCTAGCGTTGAACACCGGGGAGCTGTTTTTT
CASTLALNTGELFF
>-|TRBD1|TRBV10-3|TRBJ1-3
TGTGCCATCAGTTGGACAGGGTCTTCCCTGAACGGAAACACCATATATTTT
CAISWTGSSLNGNTIYF
>-|TRBD2|TRBV11-2|TRBJ2-3
TGTGCCAGCTGGGCCCCGGGGCTAGCGGGATTAGATACGCAGTATTTT
CASWAPGLAGLDTQYF
>-|TRBD1|TRBV7-7|TRBJ2-2
TGTGCTAGCAGGGCTGGGAGAGGGGGCGTCGCCGGGGAGCTGTTTTTT
CASRAGRGGVAGELFF
>-|TRBD1|TRBV19|TRBJ2-6
TGTGCCAGTAGCCGGGACAGCGGCTCTGGGGCCAACGTCCTGACTTTC
CASSRDSGSGANVLTF
>-|TRBD1|TRBV5-1|TRBJ2-1
TGCGCCAGCAGCTTGGGGGACAGGCTCTACAATGAGCAGTTCTTC
CASSLGDRLYNEQFF
>-|-|TRBV4-2|TRBJ1-6
TGTGCCAGCAGCCGAGAGACAGGCATTTCACCTTCCCTCCACTTT
CASSRETGISPSLHF
>-|TRBD1|TRBV19|TRBJ2-1
TGTGCCAGTACCCTGACAGGGCTCTACAATGAGCAGTTCTTC
CASTLTGLYNEQFF
>-|-|TRBV18|TRBJ2-7
TGTGCCAGCTCAGCTAATACCTACGAGCAGTACTTC
CASSANTYEQYF
>-|-|TRBV7-8|TRBJ1-5
TGTGCCAGCAGCTTCCTGGGGGGTCAGCCCCAGCATTTT
CASSFLGGQPQHF
>-|TRBD1|TRBV30|TRBJ1-5
TGTGCCTGGAGTGTTAAGGACAGGGATTTTCAGCCCCAGCATTTT
CAWSVKDRDFQPQHF
>-|TRBD1|TRBV4-2|TRBJ1-2
TGTGCCAGCAGCCTTGACAGGGAGTATGGCTACACCTTC
CASSLDREYGYTF
>-|-|TRBV7-6|TRBJ2-7
TGTGCCAGCAGCTTAGTAGCAGCGGGCGAGCAGTACTTC
CASSLVAAGEQYF
>-|-|TRBV28|TRBJ1-6
TGTGCCAGCAGTTTATCGGGGAATTCACCCCTCCACTTT
CASSLSGNSPLHF
>-|TRBD1|TRBV14|TRBJ1-2
TGTGCCAGCAGCCAAGGGTCTCCCGGGACAGTCTATGGCTACACCTTC
CASSQGSPGTVYGYTF
>-|TRBD1|TRBV19|TRBJ1-1
TGTGCCAGTAGTATTTACAGGGGACAGGCTTTCTTT
CASSIYRGQAFF
>-|-|TRBV19|TRBJ2-7
TGTGCCAGTAGTATAGTCGGGGAACCCTACGAGCAGTACTTC
CASSIVGEPYEQYF
>-|TRBD2|TRBV6-5|TRBJ2-1
TGTGCCAGCAGTCGACTAGCGGGGGGGAACAATGAGCAGTTCTTC
CASSRLAGGNNEQFF
>-|-|TRBV19|TRBJ2-5
TGTGCCAGTAGTATAGGCGACAGGAGCAAAGAGACCCAGTACTTC
CASSIGDRSKETQYF
>-|-|TRBV15|TRBJ1-5
TGTGCCACCAGCAGCGGGACACCGAATCAGCCCCAGCATTTT
CATSSGTPNQPQHF
>-|-|TRBV28|TRBJ1-1
TGTGCCAGCACAGGTCAGAAGAACACTGAAGCTTTCTTT
CASTGQKNTEAFF
>once|-|TRBV11-2|TRBJ1-2
TGTGCCAGCAGCCACTTGGGGGGACGGAGCGGCTACACCTTC
CASSHLGGRSGYTF
>-|TRBD2|TRBV6-5|TRBJ2-7
TGTGCCAGCAGACTGAGCGGGACCTTCGGAGAGCAGTACTTC
CASRLSGTFGEQYF
>-|-|TRBV12-3/TRBV12-4|TRBJ2-2
TGTGCCGGGGGACTCCTGAACACCGGGGAGCTGTTTTTT
CAGGLLNTGELFF
>-|TRBD2|TRBV19|TRBJ2-2
TGTGCCGGGTCCCGAGCGGGAGGACGCACCGGGGAGCTGTTTTTT
CAGSRAGGRTGELFF
>-|TRBD1|TRBV28|TRBJ2-7
TGTGCCAGCAGTTTTGTTGGGACAGGGAACTACGAGCAGTACTTC
CASSFVGTGNYEQYF
>few|TRBD1|TRBV5-8|TRBJ1-4
TGTGCCAGCAGCGGGGGACAGGGGGTCCGGGCGGAAAAACTGTTTTTT
CASSGGQGVRAEKLFF
>-|-|TRBV5-1|TRBJ1-6
TGCGCCAGCAGGGCGGGGAGCTCCTATAATTCACCCCTCCACTTT
CASRAGSSYNSPLHF
>-|-|TRBV27|TRBJ2-1
TGTGCCAGCAGTTTAAGGGACAAGTACAATGAGCAGTTCTTC
CASSLRDKYNEQFF
>-|TRBD2|TRBV7-9|TRBJ2-5
TGTGCCAGCAGCTTAGCGACTAGCGGTCAAGAGACCCAGTACTTC
CASSLATSGQETQYF
>once|TRBD1|TRBV7-9|TRBJ2-1
TGTGCCAGCAGCCCTTGGACAGGTGACAATGAGCAGTTCTTC
CASSPWTGDNEQFF
>few|TRBD2|TRBV7-9|TRBJ2-2
TGTGCCAGCAGCTTGACTAGCGGGAGTTCCGGGGAGCTGTTTTTT
CASSLTSGSSGELFF
>-|-|TRBV2|TRBJ1-4
TGTGCCAGCAGTGATGGGACAAAACGGAATGAAAAACTGTTTTTT
CASSDGTKRNEKLFF
>-|TRBD1|TRBV7-7|TRBJ2-5
TGTGCTAGCAGCCGTGCCAGGGGGCGAAAAGAGACCCAGTACTTC
CASSRARGRKETQYF
>-|-|TRBV23-1|TRBJ2-7
TGCGCCAGCAGTCAGAGCCCCACAAACAGGGAGCAGTACTTC
CASSQSPTNREQYF
>-|-|TRBV10-3|TRBJ1-5
TGTGCCATCAGTGAGCAATCCCAGGGAGGTCAGCCCCAGCATTTT
CAISEQSQGGQPQHF
>-|-|TRBV28|TRBJ2-7
TGTGCCAGCAGCTGGGGGGTGGCCTACGAGCAGTACTTC
CASSWGVAYEQYF
>-|-|TRBV5-1|TRBJ1-4
TGCGCCAGCAGCTTGGATTGGCGGAATAATGAAAAACTGTTTTTT
CASSLDWRNNEKLFF
>once|-|TRBV14|TRBJ2-5
TGTGCCAGCAGCCAAGGCTCAGGGAGGATGCCCCAGTACTTC
CASSQGSGRMPQYF
>-|TRBD1|TRBV24-1|TRBJ2-6
TGTGCCACCAGTGATGTAGACAGGGCCAGGAGAACTGGGGCCAACGTCCTGACTTTC
CATSDVDRARRTGANVLTF
>-|TRBD1|TRBV5-1|TRBJ1-2
TGCGCCAGCAGCTCGGGACAGGACATACCCTATGGCTACACCTTC
CASSSGQDIPYGYTF
>-|TRBD2|TRBV5-4|TRBJ2-1
TGTGCCAGCAGCTTGCTTCTAGCGGGGGGGCCCTACAATGAGCAGTTCTTC
CASSLLLAGGPYNEQFF
>-|-|TRBV28|TRBJ2-7
TGTGCCAGCAGAACAACAGGGTCCAGCTCCTACGAGCAGTACTTC
CASRTTGSSSYEQYF